A single sample is the source of the 14 T cell receptor beta chains below, sequenced in a study of T cell responses to AZD1222 COVID-19 vaccine. Clones were sequenced by immunoSEQ multiplex PCR, and TCRdb holds only the in-frame ones, with some missing. The sample holds 150,000 to 200,000 clones, about nine tenths seen once. The sample consisted of peripheral blood, taken 28 days after the second dose of the MenACWY control vaccine. The receptors stem from an adult who received the MenACWY meningococcal vaccine as a control.

The chain employs TRBV30 and TRBJ2-3, with D hard to call. The CDR3 runs to 14 residues. Germline lookup yields CDR1 GTSNPN and CDR2 SVGIG (reference sequence). Trimming shortened V by 5 bases and J by 0 bases, and 12 bases separated the two germline ends. The CDR3 DNA reads as TGTGCCTGGGACCTCGCCAGCAGCACAGATACGCAGTATTTT. Protein sequence: CAWDLASSTDTQYF.

V usage is TRBV4-3 and J usage is TRBJ2-7, with D perhaps TRBD2 (6 bases). CDR1 is LGHNA, CDR2 YSLEER, per germline. The CDR3 is 15 residues long. V was cut by 0 bases and J by 0 bases, with 9 bases left in between. The CDR3 loop is CASSQEGAGSYEQYF. The CDR3 nucleotides are TGCGCCAGCAGCCAAGAGGGAGCGGGCTCCTACGAGCAGTACTTC.

The chain uses TRBV7-2 and TRBJ2-7; 10 bases align to TRBD2. CDR3 size: 17 residues. Looked up from germline, CDR1 is SGHTA and CDR2 is FQGNSA. The trim removed 5 bases at V and 2 bases at J, leaving 12 bases unmatched. In DNA form, the CDR3 reads TGTGCCAGCAGCAGGGAGGGAGGACTAGCGGCGACCTACGAGCAGTACTTC. Translating it yields CASSREGGLAATYEQYF.

This chain joins TRBV7-2 and TRBJ1-2, with 7 bases fitting TRBD1. Trimming took 4 bases from V and 8 from J; bases not matched to a gene: 7. CDR1 and CDR2 from the germline V gene are SGHTA and FQGNSA. The CDR3 runs 13 residues. CDR3 DNA: TGTGCCAGCAGCTCACAGGGGCTCACCGGCTACACCTTC. Protein sequence: CASSSQGLTGYTF.

The V gene is TRBV19, the J gene TRBJ1-1; the D gene is possibly TRBD1 (6 bases). The V gene lost 3 bases and the J gene lost 11 bases, with 16 bases spanning the gap. This CDR3 has 13 amino acids. Germline loops: CDR1 LNHDA, CDR2 SQIVND (reference sequence). In nucleotides, the CDR3 is TGTGCCAGTAGTATTGCTGGGGGGCGGGAGGCTTTCTTT. As protein: CASSIAGGREAFF.

The chain joins TRBV28 to TRBJ1-4, with TRBD1 matching 10 bases. V dropped 3 bases and J dropped 4; count of bases not matched to a gene: 2. Germline V gene sequence: CDR1 MDHEN, CDR2 SYDVKM. This CDR3 spans 15 amino acids. CDR3 in amino acids: CASSLGQGRNEKLFF. As DNA, the CDR3 is TGTGCCAGCAGTTTGGGACAGGGGCGTAATGAAAAACTGTTTTTT.

The genes are TRBV18 and TRBJ2-7; 9 bases map to TRBD1. The V gene end was trimmed by 8 bases and the J gene end by 1 base; junction bases not matched to a gene: 6. The CDR3 runs 14 residues. CDR1 and CDR2 from the germline V gene are KGHSH and LQKENI. The CDR3 sequence: CASQLGTGSYEQYF. CDR3 DNA: TGTGCCAGCCAACTCGGGACAGGGTCCTACGAGCAGTACTTC.

The chain carries TRBV7-2 and TRBJ2-2; no reliable D call. Deletions cut 2 bases from V and 0 bases from J, with 7 bases between. From germline, CDR1 is SGHTA and CDR2 FQGNSA. The CDR3 contains 15 residues. Written as DNA, the CDR3 is TGTGCCAGCAGCTTAACAGAAACGAACACCGGGGAGCTGTTTTTT. Encoded protein: CASSLTETNTGELFF.

The chain has TRBV10-1 and TRBJ1-5; D is uncertain. This CDR3 spans 15 amino acids. V lost 2 bases, J lost 1 base, and 9 bases lay in between. The V gene's germline CDR1 is WNHNN and CDR2 SYGVQD (reference sequence). The DNA for the CDR3 is TGCGCCAGCAGTGAGGGCAGTGGAAGCAATCAGCCCCAGCATTTT. It is translated as CASSEGSGSNQPQHF.

V and J are TRBV27 and TRBJ1-4, with D possibly TRBD1 on 5 matching bases. The length of the CDR3 is 12 residues. V was clipped by 3 bases and J by 6 bases, with 5 bases between them. Germline V gene sequence: CDR1 MNHEY, CDR2 SMNVEV (reference sequence). In nucleotides, the CDR3 is TGTGCCAGCAGTTTGGGGGATGAAAAACTGTTTTTT. It translates to CASSLGDEKLFF. The full variable domain, its missing parts supplied by reference TRBV27 and TRBJ1-4, is EAQVTQNPRYLITVTGKKLTVTCSQNMNHEYMSWYRQDPGLGLRQIYYSMNVEVTDKGDVPEGYKVSRKEKRNFPLILESPSPNQTSLYFCASSLGDEKLFFGSGTQLSVL.

The chain uses TRBV5-6 and TRBJ1-2, with D perhaps matching TRBD1 (5 bases). CDR3 length: 13 amino acids. V was clipped by 4 bases and J by 8 bases, with 15 bases between them. The germline gives CDR1 SGHDT, CDR2 YYEEEE. DNA for the CDR3: TGTGCCAGCAGCCTCCGGGGGGATCGGGGCTACACCTTC. This sequence encodes CASSLRGDRGYTF.

The genes are TRBV7-8 and TRBJ2-7; TRBD1 matches 8 bases. The V segment lost 2 bases and the J segment 3 bases; nucleotides outside the gene matches: 6. The CDR3 is 15 residues long. Germline loops: CDR1 SGHVS, CDR2 FQNEAQ. The CDR3 is CASSLRYDRGYEQYF. CDR3 DNA sequence: TGTGCCAGCAGCTTAAGGTACGACAGGGGCTACGAGCAGTACTTC.

V and J are TRBV3-1 (or the pseudogene TRBV3-2) and TRBJ2-3, with D maybe TRBD2 (5 bases). The germline CDR1 and CDR2 sequences are LGHDT and YNNKEL (reference sequence). The CDR3 runs to 16 residues. V lost 3 bases, J lost 5 bases, and 18 bases lay in between. The CDR3 DNA is TGTGCCAGCAGCCATTTATCCGGGGTTTCGGGAGATACGCAGTATTTT. Encoded protein: CASSHLSGVSGDTQYF.

The rearrangement joins TRBV6-5 to TRBJ1-1; D unclear. Trimming stripped 8 bases from V and 9 bases from J, with 10 bases between. CDR1 is MNHEY and CDR2 is SVGAGI in the germline V gene. The CDR3 is made up of 10 amino acids. In DNA form, the CDR3 reads TGTGCCAGCTTTGATCGACAAGCTTTCTTT. Its translation: CASFDRQAFF.